The 5 T cell receptor beta chains below were found in one sample sequenced in a study of cytomegalovirus exposure and HLA in healthy donors. The PCR had 60 Vbeta and 13 Jbeta primers. The assay was immunoSEQ multiplex PCR, and TCRdb's table has in-frame clones only and misses some. This sample has about 130,000 clones; around 10% occur once, and the top ten carry 1.8%. Source material: PBMCs. The source of these receptors is a man between 50 and 59 years old in good health and CMV-seronegative.

This clone was counted a few times. The chain uses TRBV2 and TRBJ2-3; a possible D gene is TRBD2 (7 bases). The CDR3 sequence is 15 residues long. V lost 6 bases to trimming and J lost 6 bases, with 19 bases between them. CDR1 and CDR2 from the germline V gene are SNHLY and FYNNEI. The CDR3 reads CASRRERGAGDTQYF. For the CDR3, the DNA is TGTGCCAGCAGGAGGGAACGGGGGGCGGGGGATACGCAGTATTTT.

This clone showed up just a few times. This chain connects TRBV27 to TRBJ1-1, with D possibly being TRBD1 (6 bases). The V and J ends lost 3 bases and 2 bases respectively, with 10 bases between them. The CDR3 runs 14 residues. CDR1 MNHEY and CDR2 SMNVEV come from the germline V gene (reference sequence). As DNA, the CDR3 is TGTGCCAGCAGTTTCCACAGGGACAACACTGAAGCTTTCTTT. Protein product: CASSFHRDNTEAFF.

The chain combines TRBV5-4 with TRBJ2-7, with 11 bases fitting TRBD2. After removal of 0 bases from V and 5 bases from J, the junction contained 1 base not matched to a gene. The CDR3 totals 14 residues. The germline CDR1 and CDR2 sequences are SGHNT and YYREEE (reference sequence). CDR3 region: CASSLELAGDEQYF. CDR3 coding DNA: TGTGCCAGCAGCTTGGAACTAGCGGGAGACGAGCAGTACTTC.

The chain is built from TRBV7-9 and TRBJ2-7; maybe TRBD2 (6 bases). The CDR3 consists of 17 residues. CDR1 is SEHNR and CDR2 is FQNEAQ in the germline V gene (reference sequence). V was pared by 3 bases and J by 2 bases, with 20 bases between. DNA of the CDR3: TGTGCCAGCAGCTTTGGATTTGGACTACTGGGGACCTACGAGCAGTACTTC. Translating it yields CASSFGFGLLGTYEQYF.

The rearrangement links TRBV10-3 to TRBJ1-1; TRBD1 agrees at 7 bases. Trimming removed 4 bases from V and 0 bases from J; junction bases left unmatched: 5. The CDR3 contains 15 residues. Germline CDR1 and CDR2: ENHRY and SYGVKD. The CDR3 DNA is TGTGCCATCAGTGCGAAGGGACAGATGAACACTGAAGCTTTCTTT. It yields the protein CAISAKGQMNTEAFF.